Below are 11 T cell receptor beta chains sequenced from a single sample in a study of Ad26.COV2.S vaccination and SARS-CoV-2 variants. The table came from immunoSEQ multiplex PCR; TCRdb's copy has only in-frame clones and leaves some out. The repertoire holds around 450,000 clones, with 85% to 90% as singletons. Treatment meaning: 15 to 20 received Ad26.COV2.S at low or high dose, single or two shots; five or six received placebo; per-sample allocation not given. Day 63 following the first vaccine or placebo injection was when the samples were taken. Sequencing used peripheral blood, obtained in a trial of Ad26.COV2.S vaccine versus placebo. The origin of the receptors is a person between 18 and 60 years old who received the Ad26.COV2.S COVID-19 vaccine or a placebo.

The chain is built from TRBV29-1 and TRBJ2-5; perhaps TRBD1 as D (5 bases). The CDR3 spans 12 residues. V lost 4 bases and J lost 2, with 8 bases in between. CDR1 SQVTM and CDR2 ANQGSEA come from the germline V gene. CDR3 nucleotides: TGCAGCGTTGGCAGGGTTCAAGAGACCCAGTACTTC. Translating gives CSVGRVQETQYF.

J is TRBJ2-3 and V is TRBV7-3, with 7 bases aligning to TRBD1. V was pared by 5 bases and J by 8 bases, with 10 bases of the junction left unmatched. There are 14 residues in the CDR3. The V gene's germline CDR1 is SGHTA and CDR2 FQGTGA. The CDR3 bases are TGTGCCAGCAGCCTAGGGGGCCCACCTTCTACGCAGTATTTT. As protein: CASSLGGPPSTQYF.

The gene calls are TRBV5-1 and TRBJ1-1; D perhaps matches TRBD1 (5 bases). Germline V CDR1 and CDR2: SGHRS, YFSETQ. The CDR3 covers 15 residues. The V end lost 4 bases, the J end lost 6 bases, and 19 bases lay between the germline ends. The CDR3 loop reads CASSLGATVGPEAFF. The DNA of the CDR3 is TGCGCCAGCAGCCTTGGGGCGACGGTAGGCCCTGAAGCTTTCTTT.

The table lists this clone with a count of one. CDR3 nucleotides: TGTGCCTCGATGCCGACAGGGTATACTGAAGCTTTCTTT. This codes for CASMPTGYTEAFF. The gene calls are TRBV19 and TRBJ1-1; 7 bases map to TRBD1. The germline CDR1 and CDR2 sequences are LNHDA and SQIVND (reference sequence). This CDR3 is 13 amino acids long. Trimming removed 11 bases from V and 5 bases from J; junction bases left unmatched: 11.

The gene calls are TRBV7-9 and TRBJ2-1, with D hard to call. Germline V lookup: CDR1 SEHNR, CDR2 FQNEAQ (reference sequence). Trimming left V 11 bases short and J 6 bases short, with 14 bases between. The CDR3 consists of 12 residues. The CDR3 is CAGRRPLNEQFF. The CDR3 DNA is TGTGCCGGCCGCCGGCCCCTCAATGAGCAGTTCTTC.

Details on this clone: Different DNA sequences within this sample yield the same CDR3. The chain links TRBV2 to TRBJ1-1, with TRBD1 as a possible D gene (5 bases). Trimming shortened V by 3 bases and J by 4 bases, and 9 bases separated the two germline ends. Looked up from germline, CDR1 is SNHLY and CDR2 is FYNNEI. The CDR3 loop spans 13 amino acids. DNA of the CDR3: TGTGCCAGCAGTGACAGGGAATCCACTGAAGCTTTCTTT. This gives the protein CASSDRESTEAFF.

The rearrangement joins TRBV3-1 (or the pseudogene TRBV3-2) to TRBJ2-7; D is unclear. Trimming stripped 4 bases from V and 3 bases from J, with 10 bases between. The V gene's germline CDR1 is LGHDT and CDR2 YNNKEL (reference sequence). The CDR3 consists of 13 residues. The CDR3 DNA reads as TGTGCCAGCAGCCCCCACACTTACTACGAGCAGTACTTC. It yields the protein CASSPHTYYEQYF.

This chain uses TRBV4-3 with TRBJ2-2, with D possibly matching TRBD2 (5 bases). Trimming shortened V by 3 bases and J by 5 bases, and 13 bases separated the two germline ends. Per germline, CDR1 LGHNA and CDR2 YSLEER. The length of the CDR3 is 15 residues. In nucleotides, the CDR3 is TGCGCCAGCAGCCACACGGGGATTAAGACCGGGGAGCTGTTTTTT. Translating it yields CASSHTGIKTGELFF.

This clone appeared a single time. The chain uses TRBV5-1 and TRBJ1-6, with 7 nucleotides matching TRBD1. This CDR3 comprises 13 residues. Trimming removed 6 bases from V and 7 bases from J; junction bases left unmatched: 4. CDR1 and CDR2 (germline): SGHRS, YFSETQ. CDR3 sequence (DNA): TGCGCCAGCACCGTGACAGGGAATTCACCCCTCCACTTT. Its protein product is CASTVTGNSPLHF.

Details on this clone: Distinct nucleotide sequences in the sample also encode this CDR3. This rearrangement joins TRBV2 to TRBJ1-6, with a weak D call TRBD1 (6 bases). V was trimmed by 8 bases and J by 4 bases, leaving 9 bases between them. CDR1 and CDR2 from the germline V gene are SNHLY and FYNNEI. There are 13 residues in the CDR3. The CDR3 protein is CASSGQYNSPLHF. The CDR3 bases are TGTGCCAGCTCCGGACAGTATAATTCACCCCTCCACTTT.

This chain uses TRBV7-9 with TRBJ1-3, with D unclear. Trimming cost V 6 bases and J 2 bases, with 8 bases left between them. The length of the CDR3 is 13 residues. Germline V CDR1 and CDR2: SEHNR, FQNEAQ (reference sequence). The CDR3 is CASSPNPGNTIYF. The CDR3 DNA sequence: TGTGCCAGCAGTCCAAACCCTGGAAACACCATATATTTT.